Listed here are 14 T cell receptor beta chains from one sample, sequenced in a study of CD8 T cells in ankylosing spondylitis. Findings of the study overall: Seemingly characteristic of ankylosing spondylitis blood was a TCR beta motif consisting of about 8 highly homologous variants.

These receptors have no identified antigens. TCRdb processed the 5' RACE reads anew with MiXCR; each CDR3 protein has one entry. The sample lists 350,000 to 550,000 distinct CDR3 sequences; 25% to 30% were seen once. Sample: blood, either unsorted or a sorted T cell fraction (not recorded which). Receptors were obtained from a male donor with ankylosing spondylitis.

The chain combines TRBV20-1 with TRBJ2-1; tentatively, D is TRBD2 (5 bases). The CDR3 loop spans 13 amino acids. V lost 6 bases to trimming and J lost 0 bases, with 9 bases between them. The germline CDR1 and CDR2 sequences are DFQATT and SNEGSKA (reference sequence). DNA for the CDR3: TGCAGTGCCATGAGGGTCTCCTACAATGAGCAGTTCTTC. This sequence encodes CSAMRVSYNEQFF.

This clonotype was seen a few times. This chain uses TRBV2 with TRBJ1-6; perhaps TRBD1 as D (6 bases). This CDR3 region has 14 residues. Trimming stripped 2 bases from V and 9 bases from J, with 11 bases between. Germline CDR1 and CDR2: SNHLY and FYNNEI. This CDR3 is CASSEYRAGSPLHF. The DNA for the CDR3 is TGTGCCAGCAGTGAATACAGGGCTGGTTCACCCCTCCACTTT.

This clonotype was seen a few times. V gene TRBV27 combines with J gene TRBJ1-2, with 7 bases fitting TRBD1. The CDR3 has 13 residues. Germline CDR1 reads MNHEY; CDR2 reads SMNVEV (reference sequence). The V gene end was trimmed by 5 bases and the J gene end by 6 bases; junction bases not matched to a gene: 6. The CDR3 nucleotides read TGTGCCAGCAGTCCTGGGACAGTCCATGGCTACACCTTC. Protein: CASSPGTVHGYTF.

The rearrangement links TRBV12-3 or TRBV12-4 to TRBJ2-2, with TRBD2 matching 7 bases. V was clipped by 3 bases and J by 4 bases; unmatched bases: 8. This CDR3 is 16 amino acids long. The CDR3 nucleotides read TGTGCCAGCAGTTTCGTTCTAGCGGATTTCACCGGGGAGCTGTTTTTT. Amino acids: CASSFVLADFTGELFF.

This chain connects TRBV24-1 to TRBJ2-7, with 13 positions matching TRBD2. The V and J ends lost 0 bases and 5 bases, in that order; junction bases with no gene match: 18. The CDR3 is 21 residues long. CDR1 is KGHDR, CDR2 SFDVKD, per germline. CDR3 in DNA: TGTGCCACCAGTGATTTGCAGAAGGATATAAGGACTAGCGGGAGAAACCACGAGCAGTACGTC. Translation: CATSDLQKDIRTSGRNHEQYV.

This clonotype was seen only a few times. The chain couples TRBV15 to TRBJ2-5, with D perhaps being TRBD1 or TRBD2 (5 bases each). CDR3 length equals 15 residues. The germline V and J ends were trimmed by 0 bases and 5 bases, with 13 bases remaining between them. Germline CDR1 is LNHNV and CDR2 is YYDKDF (reference sequence). The CDR3 protein is CATSRDRGVEETQYF. CDR3 coding DNA: TGTGCCACCAGCAGAGATAGAGGGGTTGAGGAGACCCAGTACTTC.

This chain links TRBV12-3 or TRBV12-4 with TRBJ1-1; 7 bases line up with TRBD1. This CDR3 is 15 amino acids long. Trimming cost V 2 bases and J 4 bases; bases outside gene matches: 7. CDR3 DNA: TGTGCCAGCAGTTTATTGTTAGGGGGCGGCACTGAAGCTTTCTTT. It is translated as CASSLLLGGGTEAFF.

This clonotype was counted only a few times. The chain links TRBV7-9 to TRBJ1-1; 8 nucleotides match TRBD1. This CDR3 has 15 residues. Looked up from germline, CDR1 is SEHNR and CDR2 is FQNEAQ (reference sequence). The J segment lost 4 bases and the V segment lost 5 bases, leaving 9 bases of the junction unmatched. As DNA, the CDR3 is TGTGCCAGCAGCCCAGGGGGCGCGGCTGTCACTGAAGCTTTCTTT. Translation: CASSPGGAAVTEAFF.

The CDR3 spells CATSKGQNEKLFF. In DNA form, the CDR3 reads TGTGCCACCAGCAAGGGACAGAATGAAAAACTGTTTTTT. The V gene is TRBV24-1, the J gene TRBJ1-4, with TRBD1 matching 7 bases. This CDR3 comprises 13 residues. The V segment lost 7 bases and the J segment 5 bases; nucleotides outside the gene matches: 3. In germline, CDR1 is KGHDR, CDR2 SFDVKD.

J is TRBJ2-3 and V is TRBV7-2; D is tentatively TRBD1 or TRBD2 (5 bases each). Trimming cost V 5 bases and J 2 bases, with 14 bases left between them. CDR3 size: 15 residues. Germline values: CDR1 SGHTA, CDR2 FQGNSA. The CDR3 region is CASSRGRLFTDTQYF. Written as DNA, the CDR3 is TGTGCCAGCAGCCGGGGACGGCTCTTCACAGATACGCAGTATTTT.

The gene calls are TRBV20-1 and TRBJ1-5; D may be TRBD1 (5 bases). Trimming pared 6 bases from V and 5 bases from J, leaving 17 bases between. The CDR3 totals 14 residues. CDR1 is DFQATT and CDR2 is SNEGSKA in the germline V gene (reference sequence). The CDR3 DNA follows: TGCAGTGCGCCAGAGTCGGGGGTTTATCAGCCCCAGCATTTT. Its protein product is CSAPESGVYQPQHF.

The rearrangement joins TRBV12-5 to TRBJ1-2; 7 positions match TRBD1. Unmatched junction bases numbered 8, after V lost 6 bases and J lost 4 bases. This CDR3 is built from 14 residues. Looked up from germline, CDR1 is LGHNT and CDR2 is FRNRAP. CDR3: CASGPPTGSYGYTF. The DNA for the CDR3 is TGTGCTAGTGGCCCCCCGACAGGGTCCTATGGCTACACCTTC. Full variable domain (missing parts from reference TRBV12-5 and TRBJ1-2): DARVTQTPRHKVTEMGQEVTMRCQPILGHNTVFWYRQTMMQGLELLAYFRNRAPLDDSGMPKDRFSAEMPDATLATLKIQPSEPRDSAVYFCASGPPTGSYGYTFGSGTRLTVV.

This sequence joins TRBV3-1 and TRBJ1-1; D gene uncertain. CDR3 length equals 13 residues. V dropped 4 bases and J dropped 0 bases, with 6 bases sitting between them. In germline, CDR1 is LGHDT, CDR2 YNNKEL (reference sequence). The CDR3 DNA follows: TGTGCCAGCAGCCGGGCTGTGAACACTGAAGCTTTCTTT. This gives the protein CASSRAVNTEAFF.

The CDR3 coding sequence is TGCGCCAGCAGTGTCCTAGAGACCGGGGAGCTGTTTTTT. Its translation is CASSVLETGELFF. The chain carries TRBV10-1 and TRBJ2-2, with no clear D. This CDR3 contains 13 residues. The germline CDR1 and CDR2 sequences are WNHNN and SYGVQD (reference sequence). Trimming shortened V by 4 bases and J by 5 bases, and 8 bases separated the two germline ends.